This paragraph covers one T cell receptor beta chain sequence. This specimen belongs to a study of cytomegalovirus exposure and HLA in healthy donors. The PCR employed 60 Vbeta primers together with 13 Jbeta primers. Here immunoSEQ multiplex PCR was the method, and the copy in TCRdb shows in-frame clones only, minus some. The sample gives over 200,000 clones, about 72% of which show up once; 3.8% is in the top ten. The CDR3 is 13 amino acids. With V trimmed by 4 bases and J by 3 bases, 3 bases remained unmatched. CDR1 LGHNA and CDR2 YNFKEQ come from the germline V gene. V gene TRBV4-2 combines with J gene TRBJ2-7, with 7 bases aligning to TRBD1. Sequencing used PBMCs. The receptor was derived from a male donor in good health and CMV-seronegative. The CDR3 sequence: CASSRGQNYEQYF. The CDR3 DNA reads TGTGCCAGCAGCCGGGGACAGAACTACGAGCAGTACTTC.